The present TCR beta chain was sequenced within a study of lymphopenia after photon versus proton radiotherapy. TCRdb keeps only in-frame clones here, not all; method: immunoSEQ multiplex PCR. In the table there are roughly 42,000 clones, around 86% of which are singletons. Study-wide points: Larger post-nadir TCR diversity loss correlated inversely with survival in deceased patients. Photon-treated patients lost naive T cells and TCR diversity; proton-treated stayed stable. Survival link was tested only in deceased patients; proton benefit remains a possibility. After lymphocyte nadir, photon-treated repertoires showed oligoclonal expansion, especially CD8+ Temra.

Concerning this clone itself: Its antigen remains unidentified.

V dropped 0 bases and J dropped 6 bases, with 8 bases sitting between them. CDR3 length equals 14 residues. Germline CDR1 reads MNHNS; CDR2 reads SASEGT. Source: peripheral blood, taken from a patient treated with photon-based radiotherapy. The chain employs TRBV6-1 and TRBJ1-4; D gene ambiguous. The clonotype originates from a man aged 40-49 years with gastric cancer. CDR3 DNA: TGTGCCAGCAGTGAAGCGGGTGGGGATGAAAAACTGTTTTTT. Translating it yields CASSEAGGDEKLFF.